The source of this T cell receptor beta chain is a study of cytomegalovirus exposure and HLA in healthy donors. A multiplex PCR was run with 60 Vbeta primers and 13 Jbeta primers. Assay: immunoSEQ multiplex PCR; the TCRdb copy retains only in-frame clones and omits some. The data hold some 120,000 clones, with 75% observed a single time. Study-wide results and caveats: There were reportedly fewer N-insertions in an Asian-associated ancestry cluster than the roughly 670-donor mean, in a later analysis. HLA alleles were associated with 18,000 or so TCR beta sequences in a later analysis at 0.05 false discovery rate. Upon later analysis, TCR association rates were observed to vary by HLA locus, being highest for DRB1 and lowest for HLA-C.

In the case of this clone: Its antigen is not known.

The material sequenced was PBMCs. The TCR comes from a woman aged 35 to 49 in good health and CMV-seropositive.

This chain's CDR3 is CASSLEFEGAGNTIYF. CDR3 nucleotide sequence: TGTGCCAGCAGCTTAGAGTTTGAGGGCGCTGGAAACACCATATATTTT. The V call is TRBV13, the J call TRBJ1-3; D unclear. Germline CDR1 PRHDT, CDR2 FYEKMQ (reference sequence). Trimming removed 1 base at V and 2 bases at J, with 12 bases between. The CDR3 sequence is 16 residues long.